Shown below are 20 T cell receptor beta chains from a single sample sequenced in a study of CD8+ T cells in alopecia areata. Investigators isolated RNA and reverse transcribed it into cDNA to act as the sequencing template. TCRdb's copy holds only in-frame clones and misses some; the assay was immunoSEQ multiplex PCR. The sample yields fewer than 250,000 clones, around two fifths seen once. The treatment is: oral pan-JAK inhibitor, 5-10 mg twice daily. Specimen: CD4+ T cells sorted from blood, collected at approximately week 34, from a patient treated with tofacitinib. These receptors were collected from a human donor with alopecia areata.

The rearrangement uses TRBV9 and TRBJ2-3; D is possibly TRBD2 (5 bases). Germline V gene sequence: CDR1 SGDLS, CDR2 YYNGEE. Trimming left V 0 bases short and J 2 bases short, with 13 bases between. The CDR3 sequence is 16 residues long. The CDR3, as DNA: TGTGCCAGCAGCGTAGTGGACTTCCCTTTCACAGATACGCAGTATTTT. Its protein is CASSVVDFPFTDTQYF.

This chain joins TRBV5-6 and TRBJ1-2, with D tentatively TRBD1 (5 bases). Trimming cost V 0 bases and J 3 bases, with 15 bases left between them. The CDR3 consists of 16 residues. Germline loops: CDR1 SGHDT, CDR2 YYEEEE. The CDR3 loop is CASSLARGREDYGYTF. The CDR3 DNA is TGTGCCAGCAGCTTGGCTCGAGGCAGGGAGGACTATGGCTACACCTTC.

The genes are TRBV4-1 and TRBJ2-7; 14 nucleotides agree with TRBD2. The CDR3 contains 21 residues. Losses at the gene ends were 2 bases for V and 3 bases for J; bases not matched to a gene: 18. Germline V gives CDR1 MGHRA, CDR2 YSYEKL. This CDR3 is CASSQPTPGLAGAGSIYEQYF. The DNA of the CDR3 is TGCGCCAGCAGCCAACCTACTCCGGGACTAGCGGGAGCGGGCTCAATCTACGAGCAGTACTTC.

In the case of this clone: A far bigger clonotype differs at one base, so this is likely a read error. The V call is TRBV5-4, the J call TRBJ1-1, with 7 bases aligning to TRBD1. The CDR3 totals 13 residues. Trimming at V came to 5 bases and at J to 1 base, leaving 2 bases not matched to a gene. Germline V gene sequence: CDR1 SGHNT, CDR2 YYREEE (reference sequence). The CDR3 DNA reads TGTGCCAGCAGGGGACAGCCGAACACTGAAGCTTTCTTT. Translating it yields CASRGQPNTEAFF.

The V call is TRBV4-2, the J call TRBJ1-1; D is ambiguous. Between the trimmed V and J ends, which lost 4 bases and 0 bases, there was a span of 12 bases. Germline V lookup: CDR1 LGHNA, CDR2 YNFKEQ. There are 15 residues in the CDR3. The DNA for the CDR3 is TGTGCCAGCAGCCCCCCCGGACGGATGAACACTGAAGCTTTCTTT. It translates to CASSPPGRMNTEAFF.

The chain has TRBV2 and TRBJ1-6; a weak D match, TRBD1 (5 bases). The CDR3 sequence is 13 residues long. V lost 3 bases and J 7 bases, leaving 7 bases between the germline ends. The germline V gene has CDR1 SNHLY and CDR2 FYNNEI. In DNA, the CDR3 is TGTGCCAGCAGTGAGGGGCCCAATTCACCCCTCCACTTT. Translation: CASSEGPNSPLHF.

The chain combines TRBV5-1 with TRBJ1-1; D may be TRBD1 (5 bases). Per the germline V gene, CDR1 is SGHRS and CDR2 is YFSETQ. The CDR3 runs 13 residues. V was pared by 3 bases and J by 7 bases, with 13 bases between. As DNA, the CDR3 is TGCGCCAGCAGCTCAAGGCCGGGACGTGAAGCTTTCTTT. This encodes CASSSRPGREAFF.

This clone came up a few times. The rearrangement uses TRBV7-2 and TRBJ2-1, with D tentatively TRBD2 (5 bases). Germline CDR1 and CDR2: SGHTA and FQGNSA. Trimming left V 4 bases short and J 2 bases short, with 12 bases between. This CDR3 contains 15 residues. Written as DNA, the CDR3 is TGTGCCAGCAGCTCCACACTAGAGGCCTACAATGAGCAGTTCTTC. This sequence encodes CASSSTLEAYNEQFF.

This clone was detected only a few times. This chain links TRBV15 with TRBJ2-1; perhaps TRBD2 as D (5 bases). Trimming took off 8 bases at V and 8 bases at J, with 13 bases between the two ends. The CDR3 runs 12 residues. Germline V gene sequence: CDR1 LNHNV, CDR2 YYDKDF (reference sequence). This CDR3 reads CATAGRADEQFF. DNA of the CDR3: TGTGCCACCGCGGGTAGGGCCGATGAGCAGTTCTTC.

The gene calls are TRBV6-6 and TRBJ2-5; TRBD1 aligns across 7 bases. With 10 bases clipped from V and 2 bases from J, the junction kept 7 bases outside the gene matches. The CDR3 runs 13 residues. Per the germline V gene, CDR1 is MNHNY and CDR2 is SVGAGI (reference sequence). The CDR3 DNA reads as TGTGCCACCCCGACAGGGCCACAAGAGACCCAGTACTTC. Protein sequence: CATPTGPQETQYF.

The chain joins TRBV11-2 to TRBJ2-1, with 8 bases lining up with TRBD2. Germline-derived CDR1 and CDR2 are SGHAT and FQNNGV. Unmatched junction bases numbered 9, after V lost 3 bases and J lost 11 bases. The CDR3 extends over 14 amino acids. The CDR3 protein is CASSFVGGGRKQFF. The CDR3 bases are TGTGCCAGCAGCTTTGTTGGCGGGGGGAGGAAGCAGTTCTTC.

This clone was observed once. The CDR3 protein is CSVPGQGTDTQYF. DNA of the CDR3: TGCAGCGTTCCCGGACAGGGGACAGATACGCAGTATTTT. The gene calls are TRBV29-1 and TRBJ2-3; 9 bases are a match to TRBD1. CDR1 and CDR2 (germline): SQVTM, ANQGSEA. The V gene end was trimmed by 5 bases and the J gene end by 3 bases; junction bases not matched to a gene: 3. This CDR3 has 13 amino acids.

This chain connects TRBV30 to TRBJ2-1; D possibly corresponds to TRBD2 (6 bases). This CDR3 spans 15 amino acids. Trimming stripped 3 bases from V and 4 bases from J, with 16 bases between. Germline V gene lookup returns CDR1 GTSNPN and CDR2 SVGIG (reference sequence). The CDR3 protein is CAWRQAGSGYNEQFF. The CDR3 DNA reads TGTGCCTGGAGACAGGCGGGAAGTGGGTACAATGAGCAGTTCTTC.

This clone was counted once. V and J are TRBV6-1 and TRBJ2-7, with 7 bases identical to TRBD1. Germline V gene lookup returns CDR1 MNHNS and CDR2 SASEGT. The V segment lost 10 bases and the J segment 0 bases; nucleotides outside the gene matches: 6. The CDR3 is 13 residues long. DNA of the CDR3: TGTGCCACCCGGACAGGATCCTCCTACGAGCAGTACTTC. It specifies CATRTGSSYEQYF.

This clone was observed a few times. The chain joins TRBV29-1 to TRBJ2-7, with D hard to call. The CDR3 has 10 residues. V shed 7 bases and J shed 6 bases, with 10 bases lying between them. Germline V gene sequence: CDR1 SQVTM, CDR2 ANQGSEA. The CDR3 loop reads CSAVIVEQYF. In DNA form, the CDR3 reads TGCAGCGCTGTTATCGTCGAGCAGTACTTC.

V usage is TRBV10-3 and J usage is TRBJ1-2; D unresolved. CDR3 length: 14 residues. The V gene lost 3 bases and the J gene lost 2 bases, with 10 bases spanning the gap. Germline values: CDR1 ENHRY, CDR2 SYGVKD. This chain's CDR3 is CAISDGGRNYGYTF. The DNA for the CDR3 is TGTGCCATCAGTGACGGCGGGAGGAACTATGGCTACACCTTC.

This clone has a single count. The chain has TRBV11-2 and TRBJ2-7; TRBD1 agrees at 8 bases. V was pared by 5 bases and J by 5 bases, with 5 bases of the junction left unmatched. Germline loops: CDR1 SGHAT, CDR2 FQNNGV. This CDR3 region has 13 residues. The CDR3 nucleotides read TGTGCCAGCAGCAAACAGGGGGGCCACGAGCAGTACTTC. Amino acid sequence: CASSKQGGHEQYF.

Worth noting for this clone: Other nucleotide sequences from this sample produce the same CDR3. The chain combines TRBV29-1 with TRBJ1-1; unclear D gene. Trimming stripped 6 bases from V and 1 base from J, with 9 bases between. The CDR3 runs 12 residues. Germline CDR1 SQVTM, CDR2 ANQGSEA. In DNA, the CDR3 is TGCAGCGTCGGCAGGTCGAACACTGAAGCTTTCTTT. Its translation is CSVGRSNTEAFF.

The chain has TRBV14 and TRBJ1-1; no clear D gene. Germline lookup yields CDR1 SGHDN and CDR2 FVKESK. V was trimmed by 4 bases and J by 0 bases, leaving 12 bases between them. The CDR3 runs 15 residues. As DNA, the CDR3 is TGTGCCAGCAGCCGATCTCCGCACCTGAACACTGAAGCTTTCTTT. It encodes CASSRSPHLNTEAFF.

In DNA form, the CDR3 reads TGCAGCGTTGACGGGGGGCATGGGGGTTTCGCCGGGGAGCTGTTTTTT. It specifies CSVDGGHGGFAGELFF. The rearrangement joins TRBV29-1 to TRBJ2-2, with a tentative D call TRBD2 (7 bases). Trimming left V 3 bases short and J 6 bases short, with 20 bases between. The CDR3 sequence is 16 residues long. Germline assignment: CDR1 SQVTM and CDR2 ANQGSEA.